This T cell receptor beta chain was sequenced during a study of T cells after yellow fever vaccination. Study-wide results and caveats: Most clones from primary vaccination were detected again post-booster (about 95% CD4, about 85% CD8). A weaker but faster secondary response was observed, peaking on day 5 versus 15.

Per the germline V gene, CDR1 is SGDLS and CDR2 is YYNGEE. The CDR3 runs to 14 residues. The germline V and J ends were trimmed by 3 bases and 5 bases, with 14 bases remaining between them. 5'RACE template switching produced TCR cDNA carrying a universal primer site and UMIs. TCRdb recomputed calls from the 5' RACE reads with MiXCR, one row per CDR3 protein. Of roughly 94,000 distinct CDR3 sequences in the sample, around 9.8% are singletons; the top ten hold around a sixth. The source material was CD8+ T cells not binding an NS4B(214-222) dextramer, sorted from PBMCs, sampled roughly 14 days after the first yellow fever vaccination. The gene calls are TRBV9 and TRBJ1-1; perhaps TRBD1 as D (6 bases). This clonotype was obtained from a man aged 18 to 29 who received the YFV17D yellow fever vaccine. For the CDR3, the DNA is TGTGCCAGCAGCGCTCAGGGGCTAACTACTGAAGCTTTCTTT. This gives the protein CASSAQGLTTEAFF.